One T cell receptor beta chain is described in this entry. The antigen remains undetermined. The data stem from a study of blood T cells in healthy people across ages. Overall study findings and caveats: Aged donors had fewer naive CD4+ cells and lower diversity than long-lived donors.

Alongside a J-beta primer mix, a sample-barcoded 5' primer served in a second PCR lasting about 7 to 11 cycles. In TCRdb, the 5' RACE reads were re-called with MiXCR into one record per CDR3 protein. Found here are 1.5 million to 2 million distinct CDR3 sequences, around 48% of them singletons; the top ten hold 2.1%. This clonotype was obtained from a middle-aged woman in good health. Specimen: blood.

The CDR3: CASSYSSSDGYTF. The DNA of the CDR3 is TGTGCCAGCAGTTACTCGTCTAGTGATGGCTACACCTTC. This chain joins TRBV6-5 and TRBJ1-2; D not resolved. Per germline, CDR1 MNHEY and CDR2 SVGAGI. This CDR3 contains 13 residues. V dropped 0 bases and J dropped 6 bases, with 8 bases sitting between them.